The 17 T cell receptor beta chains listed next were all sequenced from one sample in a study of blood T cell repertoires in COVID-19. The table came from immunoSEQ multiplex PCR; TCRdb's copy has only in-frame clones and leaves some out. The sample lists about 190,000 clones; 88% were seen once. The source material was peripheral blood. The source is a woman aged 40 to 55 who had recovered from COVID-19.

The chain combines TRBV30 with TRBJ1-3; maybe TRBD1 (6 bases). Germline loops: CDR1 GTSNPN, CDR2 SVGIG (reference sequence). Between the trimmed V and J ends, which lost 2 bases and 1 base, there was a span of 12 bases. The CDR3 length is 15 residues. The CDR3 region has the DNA TGTGCCTGGAGTCCGACAGGCCTGTCTGGAAACACCATATATTTT. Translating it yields CAWSPTGLSGNTIYF.

The DNA of the CDR3 is TGTGCCAGCTCACCACCACAGGGAAACACTGAAGCTTTCTTT. As protein: CASSPPQGNTEAFF. The V call is TRBV18, the J call TRBJ1-1; perhaps TRBD1 as D (6 bases). There are 14 residues in the CDR3. The germline V and J ends were trimmed by 0 bases and 2 bases, with 7 bases remaining between them. Germline V gene lookup returns CDR1 KGHSH and CDR2 LQKENI.

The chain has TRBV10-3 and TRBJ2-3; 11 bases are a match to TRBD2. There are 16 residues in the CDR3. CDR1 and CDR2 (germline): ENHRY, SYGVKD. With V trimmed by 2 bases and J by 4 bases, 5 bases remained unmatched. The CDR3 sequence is CAISETSGSIADTQYF. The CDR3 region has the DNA TGTGCCATCAGTGAGACTAGCGGGAGTATTGCAGATACGCAGTATTTT.

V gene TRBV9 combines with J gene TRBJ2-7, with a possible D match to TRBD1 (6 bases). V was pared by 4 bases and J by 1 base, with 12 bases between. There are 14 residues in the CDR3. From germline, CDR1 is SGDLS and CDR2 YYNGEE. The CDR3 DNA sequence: TGTGCCAGCAGCCCAGAGACAGGTTCCTACGAGCAGTACTTC. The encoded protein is CASSPETGSYEQYF.

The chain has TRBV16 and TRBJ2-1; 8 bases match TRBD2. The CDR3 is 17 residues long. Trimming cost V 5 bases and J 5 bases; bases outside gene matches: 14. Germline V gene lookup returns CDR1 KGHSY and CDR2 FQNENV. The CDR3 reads CASSSGGLREIDNEQFF. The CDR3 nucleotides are TGTGCCAGCAGCTCGGGGGGGTTGCGGGAGATCGACAATGAGCAGTTCTTC.

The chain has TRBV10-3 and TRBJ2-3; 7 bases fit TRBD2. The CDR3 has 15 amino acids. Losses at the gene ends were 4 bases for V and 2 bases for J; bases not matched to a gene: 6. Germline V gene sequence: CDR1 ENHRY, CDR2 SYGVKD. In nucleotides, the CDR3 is TGTGCCATCAGTGTGGAGGGAGGGACCACAGATACGCAGTATTTT. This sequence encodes CAISVEGGTTDTQYF.

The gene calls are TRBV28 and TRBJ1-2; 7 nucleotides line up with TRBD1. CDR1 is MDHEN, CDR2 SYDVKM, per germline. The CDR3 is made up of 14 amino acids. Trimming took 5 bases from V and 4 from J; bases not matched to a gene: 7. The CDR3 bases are TGTGCCAGCAGTCCGCCGGGACAGCTCTATGGCTACACCTTC. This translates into CASSPPGQLYGYTF.

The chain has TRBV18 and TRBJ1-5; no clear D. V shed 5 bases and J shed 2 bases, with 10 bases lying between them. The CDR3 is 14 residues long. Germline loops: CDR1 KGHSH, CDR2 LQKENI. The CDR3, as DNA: TGTGCCAGCTCATCCGGGTACGGCAATCAGCCCCAGCATTTT. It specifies CASSSGYGNQPQHF.

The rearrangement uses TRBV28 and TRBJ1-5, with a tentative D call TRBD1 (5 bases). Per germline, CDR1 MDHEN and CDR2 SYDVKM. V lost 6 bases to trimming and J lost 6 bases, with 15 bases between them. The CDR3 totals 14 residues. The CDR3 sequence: CASSSPPTAQPQHF. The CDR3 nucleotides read TGTGCCAGCAGCTCCCCCCCGACAGCTCAGCCCCAGCATTTT.

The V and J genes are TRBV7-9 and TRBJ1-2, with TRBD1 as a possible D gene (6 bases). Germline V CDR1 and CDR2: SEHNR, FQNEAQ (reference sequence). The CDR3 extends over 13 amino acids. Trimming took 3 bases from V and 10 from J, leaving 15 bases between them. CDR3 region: CASSLQDSAAYTF. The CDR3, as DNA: TGTGCCAGCAGCTTGCAGGACAGTGCTGCCTACACCTTC. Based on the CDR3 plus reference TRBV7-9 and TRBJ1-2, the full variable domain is DTGVSQNPRHKITKRGQNVTFRCDPISEHNRLYWYRQTLGQGPEFLTYFQNEAQLEKSRLLSDRFSAERPKGSFSTLEIQRTEQGDSAMYLCASSLQDSAAYTFGSGTRLTVV.

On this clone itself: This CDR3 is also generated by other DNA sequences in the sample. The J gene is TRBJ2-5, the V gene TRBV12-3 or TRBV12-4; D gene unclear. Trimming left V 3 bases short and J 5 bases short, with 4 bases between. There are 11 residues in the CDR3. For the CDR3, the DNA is TGTGCCAGCAGTTTGCGGGAGACCCAGTACTTC. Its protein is CASSLRETQYF.

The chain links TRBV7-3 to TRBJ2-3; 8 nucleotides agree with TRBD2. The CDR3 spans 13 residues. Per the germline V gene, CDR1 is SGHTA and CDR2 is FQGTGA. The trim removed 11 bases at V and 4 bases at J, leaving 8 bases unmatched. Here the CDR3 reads CAGTSLNADTQYF. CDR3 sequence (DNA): TGTGCCGGGACTAGTCTTAATGCAGATACGCAGTATTTT.

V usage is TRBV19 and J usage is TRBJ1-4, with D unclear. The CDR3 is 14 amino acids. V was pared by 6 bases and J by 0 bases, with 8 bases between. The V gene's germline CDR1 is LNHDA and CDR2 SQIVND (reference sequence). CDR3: CASREEPTNEKLFF. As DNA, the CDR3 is TGTGCCAGTAGGGAGGAGCCAACTAATGAAAAACTGTTTTTT. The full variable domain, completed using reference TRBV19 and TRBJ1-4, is DGGITQSPKYLFRKEGQNVTLSCEQNLNHDAMYWYRQDPGQGLRLIYYSQIVNDFQKGDIAEGYSVSREKKESFPLTVTSAQKNPTAFYLCASREEPTNEKLFFGSGTQLSVL.

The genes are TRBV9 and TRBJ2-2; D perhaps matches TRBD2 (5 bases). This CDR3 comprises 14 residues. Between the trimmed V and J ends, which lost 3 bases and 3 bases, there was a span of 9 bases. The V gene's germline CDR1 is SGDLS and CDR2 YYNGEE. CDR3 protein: CASSGGEYTGELFF. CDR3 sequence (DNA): TGTGCCAGCAGCGGTGGGGAGTACACCGGGGAGCTGTTTTTT.

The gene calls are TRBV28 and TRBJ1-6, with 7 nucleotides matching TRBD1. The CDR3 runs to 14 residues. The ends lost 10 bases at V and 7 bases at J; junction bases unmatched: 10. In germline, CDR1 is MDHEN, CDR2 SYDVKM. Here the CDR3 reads CATNYPGQNSPLHF. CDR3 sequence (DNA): TGTGCCACCAATTATCCGGGACAGAATTCACCCCTCCACTTT.

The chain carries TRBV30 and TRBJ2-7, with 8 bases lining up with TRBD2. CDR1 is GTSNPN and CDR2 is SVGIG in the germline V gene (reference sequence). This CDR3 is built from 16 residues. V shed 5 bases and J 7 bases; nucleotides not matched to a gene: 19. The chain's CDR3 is CAWSPGTSAPQGEQYF. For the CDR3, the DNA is TGTGCCTGGTCACCCGGGACTAGTGCTCCGCAAGGGGAGCAGTACTTC.

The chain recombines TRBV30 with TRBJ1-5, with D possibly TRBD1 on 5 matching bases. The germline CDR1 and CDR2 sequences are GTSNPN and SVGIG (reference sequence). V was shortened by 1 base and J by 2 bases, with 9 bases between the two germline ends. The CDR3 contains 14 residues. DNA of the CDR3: TGTGCCTGGAGTGAGGGGATGGGCAATCAGCCCCAGCATTTT. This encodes CAWSEGMGNQPQHF.